The 21 T cell receptor beta chains reported below all come from one sample, sequenced in a study of CD8 T cells in Susac syndrome (dated by TCRdb to about 2019). Receptor libraries were prepared by the immunoSEQ multiplex PCR assay. RNA was extracted using the RNeasy kit, and roughly 0.45 to 1 ug of the RNA was reverse transcribed with random hexamers. TCRdb's own reprocessing of the public reads used fastp at Q25 and MiXCR and kept productive beta chains. CDR3 protein sequences are deduplicated, and each keeps its most common genes and DNA. The sample data list about 240,000 distinct CDR3 sequences, and 90% to 96% of these were observed just once. Together, the top ten hold approximately 0.1% of the sample. Sequenced: CD4+ T cells from PBMCs. Source of these receptors: a human donor with Susac syndrome.

The chain uses TRBV2 and TRBJ2-7, with D perhaps TRBD2 (6 bases). The CDR3 is 14 residues long. Germline V CDR1 and CDR2: SNHLY, FYNNEI. Trimming stripped 4 bases from V and 0 bases from J, with 10 bases between. As DNA, the CDR3 is TGTGCCAGCAGTGTCGGGGGAAGCTCCTACGAGCAGTACTTC. Translating gives CASSVGGSSYEQYF.

The V call is TRBV5-1, the J call TRBJ2-1; no clear D gene. CDR3 size: 12 residues. Trimming left V 3 bases short and J 15 bases short, with 16 bases between. Germline CDR1 SGHRS, CDR2 YFSETQ. The CDR3 sequence is CASSSGRQLGFF. As DNA, the CDR3 is TGCGCCAGCAGCTCAGGACGCCAACTTGGGTTCTTC. Variable domain in full (rest from reference TRBV5-1 and TRBJ2-1): KAGVTQTPRYLIKTRGQQVTLSCSPISGHRSVSWYQQTPGQGLQFLFEYFSETQRNKGNFPGRFSGRQFSNSRSEMNVSTLELGDSALYLCASSSGRQLGFFGPGTRLTVL.

The V and J genes are TRBV14 and TRBJ2-5, with D possibly TRBD2 on 6 matching bases. The germline gives CDR1 SGHDN, CDR2 FVKESK. This CDR3 has 13 amino acids. V was cut by 6 bases and J by 5 bases, with 13 bases left in between. The CDR3 spells CASRGGAVETQYF. CDR3 DNA: TGTGCCAGCAGAGGAGGGGCGGTGGAGACCCAGTACTTC.

This sequence joins TRBV30 and TRBJ1-2; 7 bases agree with TRBD1. V trimming: 4 bases; J trimming: 1 base; junction bases outside the gene matches: 9. Looked up from germline, CDR1 is GTSNPN and CDR2 is SVGIG (reference sequence). The CDR3 consists of 15 residues. The CDR3 here is CAWTHGDRVNYGYTF. Written as DNA, the CDR3 is TGTGCCTGGACCCACGGGGACAGAGTTAACTATGGCTACACCTTC. Combining the CDR3 with reference TRBV30 and TRBJ1-2 gives the whole variable domain SQTIHQWPATLVQPVGSPLSLECTVEGTSNPNLYWYRQAAGRGLQLLFYSVGIGQISSEVPQNLSASRPQDRQFILSSKKLLLSDSGFYLCAWTHGDRVNYGYTFGSGTRLTVV.

The chain carries TRBV28 and TRBJ1-2; 7 nucleotides agree with TRBD1. Losses at the gene ends were 8 bases for V and 4 bases for J; bases not matched to a gene: 7. Germline V gene lookup returns CDR1 MDHEN and CDR2 SYDVKM. The CDR3 extends over 13 amino acids. In nucleotides, the CDR3 is TGTGCCAGCTCAAGGGGGCGAGGCTATGGCTACACCTTC. This gives the protein CASSRGRGYGYTF.

This chain connects TRBV2 to TRBJ2-4, with 9 bases lining up with TRBD1. The V gene end was trimmed by 7 bases and the J gene end by 4 bases; junction bases not matched to a gene: 2. The CDR3 consists of 13 residues. CDR1 is SNHLY, CDR2 FYNNEI, per germline. CDR3 nucleotide sequence: TGTGCCAGCACCGGGACAGGGAAAAACATTCAGTACTTC. It codes for CASTGTGKNIQYF.

The J gene is TRBJ2-7, the V gene TRBV20-1; 9 bases fit TRBD2. Germline V gene sequence: CDR1 DFQATT, CDR2 SNEGSKA (reference sequence). V gave up 3 bases and J gave up 0 bases; unmatched junction bases: 12. The CDR3 runs 17 residues. CDR3 region: CSARSRTSESRSYEQYF. For the CDR3, the DNA is TGCAGTGCTAGGTCAAGGACTAGCGAATCCCGCTCCTACGAGCAGTACTTC.

In its sample, this clonotype was seen a few times. This chain joins TRBV20-1 and TRBJ2-5; possible D gene TRBD2, 6 bases. This CDR3 comprises 17 residues. Germline CDR1 DFQATT, CDR2 SNEGSKA (reference sequence). V was pared by 3 bases and J by 2 bases, with 22 bases between. CDR3 DNA: TGCAGTGCTAGTCCCGACCTGGGGCTAGCGTTACAAGAGACCCAGTACTTC. Its translation is CSASPDLGLALQETQYF.

V is TRBV29-1 and J is TRBJ2-5; 7 bases align to TRBD2. J lost 2 bases, V lost 2 bases, and 2 bases had no gene match. The CDR3 spans 13 residues. CDR1 SQVTM and CDR2 ANQGSEA come from the germline V gene. In DNA, the CDR3 is TGCAGCGTTGAAAGGACTAGGCAAGAGACCCAGTACTTC. Its protein product is CSVERTRQETQYF.

This chain connects TRBV12-3 or TRBV12-4 to TRBJ2-6; D is ambiguous. CDR3 length: 16 residues. The germline V and J ends were trimmed by 6 bases and 0 bases, with 12 bases remaining between them. This CDR3 reads CASSPWYGSGANVLTF. The DNA of the CDR3 is TGTGCCAGCAGCCCTTGGTATGGCTCTGGGGCCAACGTCCTGACTTTC.

The J gene is TRBJ2-3, the V gene TRBV5-1; D gene uncertain. Trimming left V 1 base short and J 8 bases short, with 5 bases between. The germline gives CDR1 SGHRS, CDR2 YFSETQ. The CDR3 is 11 residues long. The CDR3 reads CASSLKGTQYF. CDR3 coding DNA: TGCGCCAGCAGCTTGAAGGGTACGCAGTATTTT.

The V call is TRBV3-1, the J call TRBJ1-5; D is unresolved. V dropped 0 bases and J dropped 6 bases, with 6 bases sitting between them. The V gene's germline CDR1 is LGHDT and CDR2 YNNKEL (reference sequence). The CDR3 covers 13 residues. CDR3 nucleotide sequence: TGTGCCAGCAGCCAAGAATGGAGTCAGCCCCAGCATTTT. It specifies CASSQEWSQPQHF.

The table lists this clonotype with a count of one. The chain employs TRBV29-1 and TRBJ2-4; D is undetermined. The CDR3 runs 12 residues. Germline V lookup: CDR1 SQVTM, CDR2 ANQGSEA. V lost 4 bases to trimming and J lost 5 bases, with 9 bases between them. CDR3 sequence (DNA): TGCAGCGTTGGGAAGGGCCAAAACATTCAGTACTTC. This translates into CSVGKGQNIQYF.

The CDR3 is CSARKQGPSYEQYF. The CDR3 nucleotides are TGCAGTGCTAGAAAGCAGGGGCCTTCCTACGAGCAGTACTTC. The chain is built from TRBV20-1 and TRBJ2-7, with D perhaps TRBD1 (6 bases). Trimming stripped 2 bases from V and 1 base from J, with 12 bases between. Germline CDR1 DFQATT, CDR2 SNEGSKA (reference sequence). This CDR3 has 14 residues.

The J gene is TRBJ2-6, the V gene TRBV20-1; D ambiguous. CDR1 is DFQATT, CDR2 SNEGSKA, per germline (reference sequence). This CDR3 has 13 amino acids. Deletions cut 5 bases from V and 0 bases from J, with 5 bases between. The CDR3 nucleotides are TGCAGTGCTGTAGTCTCTGGGGCCAACGTCCTGACTTTC. This codes for CSAVVSGANVLTF.

The genes are TRBV14 and TRBJ2-7, with D possibly being TRBD2 (5 bases). V was pared by 0 bases and J by 5 bases, with 8 bases between. CDR3 length: 13 amino acids. Germline CDR1 SGHDN, CDR2 FVKESK. This CDR3 is CASSQETGNEQYF. The CDR3 nucleotides are TGTGCCAGCAGCCAAGAGACGGGAAACGAGCAGTACTTC. The full variable domain, rest sourced from reference TRBV14 and TRBJ2-7, is EAGVTQFPSHSVIEKGQTVTLRCDPISGHDNLYWYRRVMGKEIKFLLHFVKESKQDESGMPNNRFLAERTGGTYSTLKVQPAELEDSGVYFCASSQETGNEQYFGPGTRLTVT.

This clonotype has only a few counts. The CDR3 nucleotides read TGCAGTGCTAGAAGGGGAAATGAGCAGTTCTTC. It is translated as CSARRGNEQFF. V gene TRBV20-1 combines with J gene TRBJ2-1, with D perhaps TRBD1 (5 bases). Trimming shortened V by 2 bases and J by 7 bases, and 6 bases separated the two germline ends. The CDR3 covers 11 residues. Germline CDR1 and CDR2: DFQATT and SNEGSKA (reference sequence).

J is TRBJ2-1 and V is TRBV7-3, with 9 bases aligning to TRBD2. The J segment lost 9 bases and the V segment lost 0 bases, leaving 9 bases of the junction unmatched. The germline gives CDR1 SGHTA, CDR2 FQGTGA. CDR3 length equals 16 residues. The CDR3 coding sequence is TGTGCCAGCAGCTTAACTACTTGGCTAGCGGGGCGTGAGCAGTTCTTC. Translation: CASSLTTWLAGREQFF.

This clonotype has a single count. The rearrangement uses TRBV10-3 and TRBJ1-5; D might be TRBD1 (6 bases). Germline CDR1 reads ENHRY; CDR2 reads SYGVKD. The germline V and J ends were trimmed by 2 bases and 6 bases, with 17 bases remaining between them. This CDR3 has 16 residues. CDR3 sequence reads: CAISEPTGPPGQPQHF. The DNA for the CDR3 is TGTGCCATCAGTGAGCCCACAGGGCCGCCCGGTCAGCCCCAGCATTTT.

This chain links TRBV18 with TRBJ2-7; D is possibly TRBD2 (6 bases). Germline V gene sequence: CDR1 KGHSH, CDR2 LQKENI. Trimming shortened V by 3 bases and J by 0 bases, and 9 bases separated the two germline ends. The CDR3 has 14 residues. The CDR3 is CASSPFGSSYEQYF. For the CDR3, the DNA is TGTGCCAGCTCACCCTTCGGGAGCTCCTACGAGCAGTACTTC.

The V gene is TRBV19, the J gene TRBJ2-3; D gene unclear. CDR1 and CDR2 (germline): LNHDA, SQIVND (reference sequence). CDR3 length: 14 amino acids. Trimming cost V 7 bases and J 2 bases, with 13 bases left between them. CDR3 DNA sequence: TGTGCCAGTATCGCCCGCCATAACACAGATACGCAGTATTTT. This gives the protein CASIARHNTDTQYF.